Each of the 27 T cell receptor beta chains below was sequenced from the same sample in a study of T-cell memory formation after mild COVID-19. From the 5' RACE reads, TCRdb called clonotypes with MiXCR, one entry per CDR3 protein. The sample includes 350,000 to 450,000 distinct CDR3 sequences, 13% to 15% of them seen just once. Source material: PBMCs or a T cell subset sorted from them (not recorded which). These receptors were obtained from a man aged 18 to 29 who had mild COVID-19 (a few samples of this study predate the infection). Cell type and time point are not known.

This clonotype occurred once. The V call is TRBV5-6, the J call TRBJ2-3; D remains ambiguous. This CDR3 is 11 amino acids long. V lost 4 bases to trimming and J lost 6 bases, with 6 bases between them. CDR1 is SGHDT and CDR2 is YYEEEE in the germline V gene. The DNA of the CDR3 is TGTGCCAGCAGCCTCATCGATACGCAGTATTTT. Protein product: CASSLIDTQYF.

The chain employs TRBV20-1 and TRBJ2-7, with 11 bases matching TRBD2. The CDR3 consists of 15 residues. The J segment lost 1 base and the V segment lost 3 bases, leaving 5 bases of the junction unmatched. CDR1 DFQATT and CDR2 SNEGSKA come from the germline V gene (reference sequence). CDR3 sequence (DNA): TGCAGTGCTAGCCCCGGGACTAGCGGATCCTACGAGCAGTACGTC. This translates into CSASPGTSGSYEQYV.

Only a few counts were recorded for this clonotype. The J gene is TRBJ2-1, the V gene TRBV4-2; TRBD2 matches 8 bases. The CDR3 has 17 amino acids. CDR1 and CDR2 from the germline V gene are LGHNA and YNFKEQ. Trimming cost V 3 bases and J 5 bases; bases outside gene matches: 12. The CDR3 is CASSHYKISGVDNEQFF. CDR3 nucleotide sequence: TGTGCCAGCAGCCATTACAAGATTAGCGGGGTTGACAATGAGCAGTTCTTC.

There are a few counts of this clonotype. The chain recombines TRBV7-9 with TRBJ2-1; D possibly corresponds to TRBD2 (5 bases). The CDR3 length is 15 residues. V lost 8 bases and J 9 bases, leaving 23 bases between the germline ends. The V gene's germline CDR1 is SEHNR and CDR2 FQNEAQ (reference sequence). CDR3 coding DNA: TGTGCCAGCCTTAGAAGAGGGAGTAGCCTTGGTGAGCAGTTCTTC. Its protein product is CASLRRGSSLGEQFF.

The V gene is TRBV9, the J gene TRBJ2-3; 10 bases align to TRBD2. Germline V gene data show CDR1 as SGDLS and CDR2 as YYNGEE. The CDR3 extends over 15 amino acids. The V and J ends lost 3 bases and 6 bases, in that order; junction bases with no gene match: 7. For the CDR3, the DNA is TGTGCCAGCAGCGACAGCGGGGGGGTGACCGATACGCAGTATTTT. The encoded protein is CASSDSGGVTDTQYF.

This chain uses TRBV7-6 with TRBJ1-5; 12 nucleotides match TRBD1. This CDR3 region has 15 residues. Germline V CDR1 and CDR2: SGHVS, FNYEAQ. The V gene end was trimmed by 4 bases and the J gene end by 7 bases; junction bases not matched to a gene: 5. DNA of the CDR3: TGTGCCAGCAGCTCCGGGACAGGGGGCGGGCAGCCCCAGCATTTT. This gives the protein CASSSGTGGGQPQHF.

This clonotype was picked up a small number of times. The V gene is TRBV4-3, the J gene TRBJ2-3, with TRBD2 matching over 11 bases. The CDR3 length is 16 residues. CDR1 is LGHNA, CDR2 YSLEER, per germline. Losses at the gene ends were 3 bases for V and 1 base for J; bases not matched to a gene: 3. The CDR3 region is CASSHVAGGGTDTQYF. CDR3 in DNA: TGCGCCAGCAGCCATGTAGCGGGGGGGGGCACAGATACGCAGTATTTT.

This clonotype was seen more than once but under ten times. The chain is built from TRBV28 and TRBJ1-5; tentatively, D is TRBD1 (5 bases). The CDR3 sequence is 14 residues long. The ends were cut back, 2 bases at V and 4 bases at J, with 9 bases in the middle. Germline V gene sequence: CDR1 MDHEN, CDR2 SYDVKM. CDR3 DNA: TGTGCCAGCAGTTTAATTGAGGGGAATCAGCCCCAGCATTTT. Its translation is CASSLIEGNQPQHF.

This clonotype was detected a few times. The chain is built from TRBV29-1 and TRBJ2-2, with D tentatively TRBD1 (5 bases). V lost 1 base and J 5 bases, leaving 17 bases between the germline ends. Germline V gene data show CDR1 as SQVTM and CDR2 as ANQGSEA. The CDR3 length is 16 residues. The CDR3 DNA follows: TGCAGCGTTGAAGTCTGGGGCCGTGTGAGGACCGGGGAGCTGTTTTTT. It yields the protein CSVEVWGRVRTGELFF.

This clonotype came up many times. The chain uses TRBV5-1 and TRBJ1-3; D is ambiguous. CDR3 size: 14 residues. Germline CDR1 SGHRS, CDR2 YFSETQ. The V and J ends lost 4 bases and 3 bases respectively, with 11 bases between them. CDR3 DNA sequence: TGCGCCAGCAGCGAGGGCCTCGGTGGAAACACCATATATTTT. Translation gives CASSEGLGGNTIYF.

The V and J genes are TRBV6-4 and TRBJ2-7; D is ambiguous. CDR3 length: 14 residues. Germline V gene data show CDR1 as MRHNA and CDR2 as SNTAGT. The V end lost 4 bases, the J end lost 2 bases, and 12 bases lay between the germline ends. The CDR3 is CASSGFLGTYEQYF. In DNA form, the CDR3 reads TGTGCCAGCAGTGGTTTCCTGGGGACCTACGAGCAGTACTTC.

V is TRBV5-4 and J is TRBJ1-2; D unresolved. The CDR3 is made up of 14 amino acids. Germline CDR1 SGHNT, CDR2 YYREEE (reference sequence). V lost 0 bases and J lost 7, with 13 bases in between. The CDR3 is CASSLGTDPFGYTF. CDR3 nucleotides: TGTGCCAGCAGCTTGGGTACAGACCCCTTTGGCTACACCTTC.

This clonotype showed up just a few times. The chain uses TRBV2 and TRBJ1-2; D is undetermined. The V end was cut by 9 bases, the J end by 1 base, with 15 bases between. The germline V gene encodes CDR1 SNHLY and CDR2 FYNNEI. There are 14 residues in the CDR3. Written as DNA, the CDR3 is TGTGCCAGACCCGTCTCCCTCAATAACTATGGCTACACCTTC. Encoded protein: CARPVSLNNYGYTF.

This clonotype was found many times. This chain joins TRBV6-5 and TRBJ2-5; no firm D call. V was shortened by 6 bases and J by 5 bases, with 13 bases between the two germline ends. The CDR3 loop spans 13 amino acids. Germline V gene lookup returns CDR1 MNHEY and CDR2 SVGAGI. The CDR3 bases are TGTGCCAGCAGAGTAAGGAGTGCGGAGACCCAGTACTTC. Translating gives CASRVRSAETQYF.

This clonotype appeared a few times. The chain links TRBV7-2 to TRBJ1-6; D might be TRBD1 (5 bases). The germline V gene has CDR1 SGHTA and CDR2 FQGNSA. Trimming removed 2 bases from V and 7 bases from J, with 9 bases in between. The CDR3 is 14 residues long. The chain's CDR3 is CASSLLTVNSPLHF. The CDR3 DNA reads as TGTGCCAGCAGCTTACTGACAGTCAATTCACCCCTCCACTTT. The complete variable domain, with remaining parts taken from reference TRBV7-2 and TRBJ1-6, reads GAGVSQSPSNKVTEKGKDVELRCDPISGHTALYWYRQSLGQGLEFLIYFQGNSAPDKSGLPSDRFSAERTGGSVSTLTIQRTQQEDSAVYLCASSLLTVNSPLHFGNGTRLTVT.

This clonotype has more than one count but fewer than ten. This chain connects TRBV5-1 to TRBJ2-5; maybe TRBD2 (7 bases). CDR1 is SGHRS, CDR2 YFSETQ, per germline. The CDR3 length is 16 residues. The ends were cut back, 3 bases at V and 4 bases at J, with 19 bases in the middle. The CDR3 DNA sequence: TGCGCCAGCAGCTCCCTGGAGGGGGGGCCGGCAGAGACCCAGTACTTC. Translating it yields CASSSLEGGPAETQYF.

There are a few counts of this clonotype. The V gene is TRBV4-1, the J gene TRBJ2-7, with D possibly matching TRBD2 (6 bases). Trimming took off 0 bases at V and 5 bases at J, with 23 bases between the two ends. The CDR3 is 18 residues long. Germline assignment: CDR1 MGHRA and CDR2 YSYEKL. The CDR3 nucleotides read TGCGCCAGCAGCCAAGAGCCAGCGATGATCGGAGGGAACCACGAGCAGTACTTC. Translated, it gives CASSQEPAMIGGNHEQYF.

This chain joins TRBV9 and TRBJ1-4; 10 positions match TRBD1. V lost 1 base to trimming and J lost 6 bases; unmatched junction nucleotides: 3. Germline V gene sequence: CDR1 SGDLS, CDR2 YYNGEE. This CDR3 spans 15 amino acids. The chain's CDR3 is CASSVTGTGDEKLFF. CDR3 nucleotide sequence: TGTGCCAGCAGCGTAACCGGGACAGGGGATGAAAAACTGTTTTTT.

V is TRBV7-9 and J is TRBJ2-1, with 7 positions matching TRBD1. This CDR3 comprises 15 residues. Germline V gene lookup returns CDR1 SEHNR and CDR2 FQNEAQ (reference sequence). The junction had 4 bases not matched to a gene; V was cut back by 1 base and J by 4 bases. The CDR3: CASSLVRGLYNEQFF. The CDR3 region has the DNA TGTGCCAGCAGCTTAGTTAGGGGGCTTTACAATGAGCAGTTCTTC.

This chain links TRBV5-6 with TRBJ1-2; D call uncertain. Trimming stripped 7 bases from V and 8 bases from J, with 21 bases between. Germline CDR1 and CDR2: SGHDT and YYEEEE. The CDR3 runs 14 residues. CDR3 loop: CASRAGFLESGYTF. The CDR3 coding sequence is TGTGCCAGCCGCGCGGGCTTTTTGGAGAGCGGCTACACCTTC.

The table lists this clonotype with many counts. V and J are TRBV29-1 and TRBJ2-7; 10 nucleotides align to TRBD1. The V gene end was trimmed by 4 bases and the J gene end by 6 bases; junction bases not matched to a gene: 9. Germline V gene data show CDR1 as SQVTM and CDR2 as ANQGSEA. CDR3 length: 14 amino acids. CDR3 loop: CSVARGTGDSEQYF. CDR3 nucleotide sequence: TGCAGCGTTGCCCGGGGGACAGGGGACTCCGAGCAGTACTTC.

This chain links TRBV5-1 with TRBJ2-7; D may match TRBD1 or TRBD2 (5 bases each). V was pared by 0 bases and J by 6 bases, with 10 bases between. The CDR3 has 13 amino acids. The V gene's germline CDR1 is SGHRS and CDR2 YFSETQ. The CDR3 DNA follows: TGCGCCAGCAGCTTGGGGATCGGGACCGAGCAGTACTTC. Amino acid sequence: CASSLGIGTEQYF. Using reference TRBV5-1 and TRBJ2-7 for the parts outside the CDR3, the full variable domain is KAGVTQTPRYLIKTRGQQVTLSCSPISGHRSVSWYQQTPGQGLQFLFEYFSETQRNKGNFPGRFSGRQFSNSRSEMNVSTLELGDSALYLCASSLGIGTEQYFGPGTRLTVT.

This clonotype was counted between two and nine times. The chain combines TRBV12-3 or TRBV12-4 with TRBJ2-5, with D perhaps matching TRBD2 (5 bases). The CDR3 is made up of 17 amino acids. Trimming pared 7 bases from V and 1 base from J, leaving 22 bases between. DNA of the CDR3: TGTGCCAGCATCCCTAGTGTCCGGGGTTCAGGCCAAGAGACCCAGTACTTC. Amino acid sequence: CASIPSVRGSGQETQYF.

The J gene is TRBJ2-7, the V gene TRBV7-6, with TRBD2 identical over 11 bases. The germline gives CDR1 SGHVS, CDR2 FNYEAQ. The V segment lost 4 bases and the J segment 0 bases; nucleotides outside the gene matches: 5. The CDR3 length is 16 residues. The CDR3 loop reads CASSSGTSGSSYEQYV. Written as DNA, the CDR3 is TGTGCCAGCAGCTCAGGGACTAGCGGAAGCTCCTACGAGCAGTACGTC.

Many counts were recorded for this clonotype. The V call is TRBV7-3, the J call TRBJ2-1; 7 positions agree with TRBD1. Trimming took 5 bases from V and 4 from J; bases not matched to a gene: 5. This CDR3 region has 14 residues. The germline V gene encodes CDR1 SGHTA and CDR2 FQGTGA. This chain's CDR3 is CASSPTGAYNEQFF. CDR3 sequence (DNA): TGTGCCAGCAGCCCTACAGGGGCTTACAATGAGCAGTTCTTC.

This chain connects TRBV11-2 to TRBJ2-3, with D unresolved. Per germline, CDR1 SGHAT and CDR2 FQNNGV. V lost 1 base, J lost 2 bases, and 16 bases lay in between. This CDR3 is built from 17 residues. CDR3 coding DNA: TGTGCCAGCAGCTTAGGGAGAGCAGGACGGAACACAGATACGCAGTATTTT. As protein: CASSLGRAGRNTDTQYF.

As DNA, the CDR3 is TGTGCCAGCAGCTTAGTCCGCGCGCGGGGGACCAACACCGGGGAGCTGTTTTTT. This encodes CASSLVRARGTNTGELFF. V gene TRBV7-6 combines with J gene TRBJ2-2; 7 bases map to TRBD2. With 1 base clipped from V and 2 bases from J, the junction kept 10 bases outside the gene matches. CDR3 length equals 18 residues. Germline lookup yields CDR1 SGHVS and CDR2 FNYEAQ.